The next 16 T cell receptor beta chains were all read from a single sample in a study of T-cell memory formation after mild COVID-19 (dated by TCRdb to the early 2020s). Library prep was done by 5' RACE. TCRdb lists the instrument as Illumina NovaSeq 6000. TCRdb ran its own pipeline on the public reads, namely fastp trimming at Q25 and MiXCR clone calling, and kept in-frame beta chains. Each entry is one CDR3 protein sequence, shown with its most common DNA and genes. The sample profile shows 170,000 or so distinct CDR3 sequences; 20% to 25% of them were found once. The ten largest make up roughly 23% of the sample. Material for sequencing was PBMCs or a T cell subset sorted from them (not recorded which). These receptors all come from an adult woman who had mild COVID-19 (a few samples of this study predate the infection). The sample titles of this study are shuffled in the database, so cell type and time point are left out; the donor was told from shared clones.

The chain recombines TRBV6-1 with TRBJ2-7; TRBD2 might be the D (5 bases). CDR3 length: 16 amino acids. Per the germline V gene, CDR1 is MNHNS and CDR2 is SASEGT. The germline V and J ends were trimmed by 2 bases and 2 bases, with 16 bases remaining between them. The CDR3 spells CASSELVWGSAYEQYF. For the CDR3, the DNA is TGTGCCAGCAGTGAACTTGTTTGGGGTAGCGCCTACGAGCAGTACTTC.

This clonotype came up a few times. CDR3 amino acids: CASSEDLAKNIQYF. As DNA, the CDR3 is TGTGCCAGCAGCGAGGACTTAGCCAAAAACATTCAGTACTTC. The chain has TRBV9 and TRBJ2-4; tentatively, D is TRBD2 (5 bases). This CDR3 region has 14 residues. CDR1 and CDR2 from the germline V gene are SGDLS and YYNGEE. Trimming shortened V by 3 bases and J by 0 bases, and 7 bases separated the two germline ends.

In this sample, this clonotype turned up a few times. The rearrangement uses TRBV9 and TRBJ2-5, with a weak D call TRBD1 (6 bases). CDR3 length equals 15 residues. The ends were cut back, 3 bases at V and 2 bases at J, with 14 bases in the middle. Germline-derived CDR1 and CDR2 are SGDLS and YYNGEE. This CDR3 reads CASSGATGYQETQYF. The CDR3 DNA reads TGTGCCAGCAGCGGAGCCACAGGGTATCAAGAGACCCAGTACTTC.

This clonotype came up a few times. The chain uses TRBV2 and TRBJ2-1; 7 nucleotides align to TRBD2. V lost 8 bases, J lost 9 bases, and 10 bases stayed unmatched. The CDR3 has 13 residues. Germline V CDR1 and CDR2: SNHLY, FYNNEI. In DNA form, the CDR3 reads TGTGCCAGCCGGGACTACGCGGACGGTGAGCAGTTCTTC. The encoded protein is CASRDYADGEQFF.

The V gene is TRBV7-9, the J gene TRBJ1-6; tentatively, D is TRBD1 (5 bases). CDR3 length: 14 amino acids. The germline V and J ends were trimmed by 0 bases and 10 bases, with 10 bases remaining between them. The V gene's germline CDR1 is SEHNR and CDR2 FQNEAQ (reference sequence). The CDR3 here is CASSLADRQSPLHF. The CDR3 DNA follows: TGTGCCAGCAGCTTAGCTGACAGACAGTCACCCCTCCACTTT.

CDR3 region: CASRSESSYEQYF. CDR3 bases: TGTGCCAGCAGGTCAGAGAGCTCCTACGAGCAGTACTTC. The chain is built from TRBV5-6 and TRBJ2-7; D unresolved. V shed 5 bases and J shed 0 bases, with 9 bases lying between them. Per germline, CDR1 SGHDT and CDR2 YYEEEE. The CDR3 spans 13 residues. The whole variable domain, remainder taken from reference TRBV5-6 and TRBJ2-7, is DAGVTQSPTHLIKTRGQQVTLRCSPKSGHDTVSWYQQALGQGPQFIFQYYEEEERQRGNFPDRFSGHQFPNYSSELNVNALLLGDSALYLCASRSESSYEQYFGPGTRLTVT.

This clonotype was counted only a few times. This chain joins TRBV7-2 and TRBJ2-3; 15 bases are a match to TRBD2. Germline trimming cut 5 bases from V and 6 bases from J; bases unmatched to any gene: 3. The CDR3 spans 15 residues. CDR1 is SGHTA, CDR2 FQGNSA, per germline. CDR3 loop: CASSTGTSGGDTQYF. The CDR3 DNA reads TGTGCCAGCAGCACGGGGACTAGCGGGGGGGATACGCAGTATTTT.

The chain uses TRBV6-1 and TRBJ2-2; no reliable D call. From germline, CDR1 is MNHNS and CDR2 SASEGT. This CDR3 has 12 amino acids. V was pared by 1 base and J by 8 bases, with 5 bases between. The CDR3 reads CASSEEGGELFF. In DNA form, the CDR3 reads TGTGCCAGCAGTGAAGAAGGAGGGGAGCTGTTTTTT.

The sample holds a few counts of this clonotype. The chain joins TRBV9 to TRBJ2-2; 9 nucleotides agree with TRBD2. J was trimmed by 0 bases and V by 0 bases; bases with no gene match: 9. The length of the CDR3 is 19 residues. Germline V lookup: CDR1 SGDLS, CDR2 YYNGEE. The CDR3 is CASSVVRDSGSSNTGELFF. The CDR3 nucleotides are TGTGCCAGCAGCGTAGTCAGAGATAGCGGGAGCTCGAACACCGGGGAGCTGTTTTTT.

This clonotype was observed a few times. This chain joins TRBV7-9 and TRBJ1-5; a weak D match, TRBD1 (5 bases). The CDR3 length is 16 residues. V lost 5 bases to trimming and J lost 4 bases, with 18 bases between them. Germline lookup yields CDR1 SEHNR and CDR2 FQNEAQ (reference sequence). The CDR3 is CASSNRDGGINQPQHF. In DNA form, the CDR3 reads TGTGCCAGCAGCAACCGGGACGGGGGAATTAATCAGCCCCAGCATTTT.

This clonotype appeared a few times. The CDR3, as DNA: TGTGCCAGCAGCTTAGTCGGCAGGACTAGCGGTAGCTCCTACAATGAGCAGTTCTTC. This translates into CASSLVGRTSGSSYNEQFF. The chain recombines TRBV7-6 with TRBJ2-1; TRBD2 matches at 10 bases. Germline lookup yields CDR1 SGHVS and CDR2 FNYEAQ. Trimming at V came to 1 base and at J to 0 bases, leaving 9 bases not matched to a gene. The CDR3 extends over 19 amino acids.

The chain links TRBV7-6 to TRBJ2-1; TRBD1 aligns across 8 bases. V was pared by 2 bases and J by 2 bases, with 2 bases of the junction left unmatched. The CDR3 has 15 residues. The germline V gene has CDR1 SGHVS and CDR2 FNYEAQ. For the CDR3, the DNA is TGTGCCAGCAGCTTAACAGGGGGGACCTACAATGAGCAGTTCTTC. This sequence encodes CASSLTGGTYNEQFF.

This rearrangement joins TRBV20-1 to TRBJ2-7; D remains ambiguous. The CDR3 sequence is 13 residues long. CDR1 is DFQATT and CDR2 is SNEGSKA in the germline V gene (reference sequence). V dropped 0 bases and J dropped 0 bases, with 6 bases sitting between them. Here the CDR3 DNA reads TGCAGTGCTAGAGAGGCCAGCTCCTACGAGCAGTACTTC. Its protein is CSAREASSYEQYF.

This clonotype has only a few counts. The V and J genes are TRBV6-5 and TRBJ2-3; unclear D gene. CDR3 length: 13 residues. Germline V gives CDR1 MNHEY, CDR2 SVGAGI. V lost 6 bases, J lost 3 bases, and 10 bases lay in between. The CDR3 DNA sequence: TGTGCCAGCAGCCTCGTGTGGACAGATACGCAGTATTTT. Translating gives CASSLVWTDTQYF.

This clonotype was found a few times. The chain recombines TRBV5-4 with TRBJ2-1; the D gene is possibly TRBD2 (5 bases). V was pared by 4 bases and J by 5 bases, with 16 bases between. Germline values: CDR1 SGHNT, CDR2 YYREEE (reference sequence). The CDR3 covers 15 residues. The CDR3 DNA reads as TGTGCCAGCAGCCCGGCGGGTCGGGAAGACAATGAGCAGTTCTTC. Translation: CASSPAGREDNEQFF. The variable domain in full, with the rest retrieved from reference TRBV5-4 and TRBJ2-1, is ETGVTQSPTHLIKTRGQQVTLRCSSQSGHNTVSWYQQALGQGPQFIFQYYREEENGRGNFPPRFSGLQFPNYSSELNVNALELDDSALYLCASSPAGREDNEQFFGPGTRLTVL.

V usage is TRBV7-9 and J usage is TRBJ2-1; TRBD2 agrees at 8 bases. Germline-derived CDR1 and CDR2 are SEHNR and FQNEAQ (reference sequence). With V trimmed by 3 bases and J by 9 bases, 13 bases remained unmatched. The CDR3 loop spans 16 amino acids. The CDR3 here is CASSFPGRRSGGEQFF. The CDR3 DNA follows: TGTGCCAGCAGCTTTCCGGGACGGAGGAGCGGGGGTGAGCAGTTCTTC.